These 14 T cell receptor beta chains came from one sample sequenced in a study of response to subunit inactivated influenza vaccine. TCRdb called the RT-PCR reads again in MiXCR, with one record for every CDR3 protein. The sample includes approximately 500,000 distinct CDR3 sequences, roughly 13% of them seen just once. Here the sequenced sample was PBMCs from blood, taken roughly 6 weeks after vaccination. The receptors stem from a man aged 50 to 60 who received an inactivated influenza vaccine.

The genes are TRBV5-1 and TRBJ2-3; 10 positions match TRBD1. Germline V gene data show CDR1 as SGHRS and CDR2 as YFSETQ. The V segment lost 4 bases and the J segment 4 bases; nucleotides outside the gene matches: 6. The CDR3 covers 15 residues. The CDR3 bases are TGCGCCAGCAGCCCCGACAGGGGGCCCCCAGATACGCAGTATTTT. Protein: CASSPDRGPPDTQYF. The variable domain in full, with the rest retrieved from reference TRBV5-1 and TRBJ2-3, is KAGVTQTPRYLIKTRGQQVTLSCSPISGHRSVSWYQQTPGQGLQFLFEYFSETQRNKGNFPGRFSGRQFSNSRSEMNVSTLELGDSALYLCASSPDRGPPDTQYFGPGTRLTVL.

This clonotype was picked up a small number of times. The chain links TRBV20-1 to TRBJ2-5, with 15 nucleotides matching TRBD2. The CDR3 covers 17 residues. The J segment lost 5 bases and the V segment lost 0 bases, leaving 7 bases of the junction unmatched. CDR1 is DFQATT and CDR2 is SNEGSKA in the germline V gene (reference sequence). The DNA of the CDR3 is TGCAGTGCTAGAGATCGGGGACTAGCGGGGGGTATTGAGACCCAGTACTTC. This codes for CSARDRGLAGGIETQYF.

In its sample, this clonotype was seen a few times. This chain links TRBV13 with TRBJ2-1; D call uncertain. The germline V gene has CDR1 PRHDT and CDR2 FYEKMQ (reference sequence). V was shortened by 3 bases and J by 9 bases, with 18 bases between the two germline ends. The CDR3 is 15 residues long. The CDR3 here is CASSFLGMDAGEQFF. CDR3 DNA: TGTGCCAGCAGCTTTCTTGGTATGGATGCCGGTGAGCAGTTCTTC.

This clonotype was observed a handful of times. The V and J genes are TRBV11-2 and TRBJ2-3, with 10 nucleotides matching TRBD2. This CDR3 is built from 17 residues. The germline V gene encodes CDR1 SGHAT and CDR2 FQNNGV. The J segment lost 4 bases and the V segment lost 6 bases, leaving 13 bases of the junction unmatched. CDR3: CASRPTPGLASSDTQYF. The CDR3 DNA reads TGTGCCAGCAGACCTACACCGGGACTAGCGTCGTCAGATACGCAGTATTTT.

In its sample, this clonotype was seen many times. The genes are TRBV12-3 or TRBV12-4 and TRBJ2-2; a possible D gene is TRBD1 (5 bases). The ends were cut back, 5 bases at V and 0 bases at J, with 13 bases in the middle. The CDR3 has 16 amino acids. CDR3 bases: TGTGCCAGCAGTCCCGTTTCCAGGGCGAACACCGGGGAGCTGTTTTTT. Its protein is CASSPVSRANTGELFF.

V and J are TRBV9 and TRBJ2-1; 7 positions match TRBD2. J lost 4 bases, V lost 0 bases, and 10 bases had no gene match. This CDR3 spans 17 amino acids. Germline V gene lookup returns CDR1 SGDLS and CDR2 YYNGEE. Here the CDR3 reads CASSVGDGGYFYNEQFF. The CDR3 nucleotides read TGTGCCAGCAGCGTAGGGGACGGGGGGTACTTTTACAATGAGCAGTTCTTC.

The rearrangement links TRBV5-1 to TRBJ2-1, with 8 positions matching TRBD2. This CDR3 spans 17 amino acids. The germline V gene has CDR1 SGHRS and CDR2 YFSETQ. The J segment lost 7 bases and the V segment lost 0 bases, leaving 12 bases of the junction unmatched. The CDR3 here is CASSLGISSSGWNEQFF. DNA of the CDR3: TGCGCCAGCAGCTTGGGAATTTCGTCTAGCGGGTGGAATGAGCAGTTCTTC.

The rearrangement joins TRBV19 to TRBJ1-5, with 9 bases that match TRBD1. The V segment lost 7 bases and the J segment 2 bases; nucleotides outside the gene matches: 3. This CDR3 has 14 residues. Germline V gene sequence: CDR1 LNHDA, CDR2 SQIVND (reference sequence). CDR3 in DNA: TGTGCCAGTAACCGGGACAGGGGCAATCAGCCCCAGCATTTT. Translated, it gives CASNRDRGNQPQHF.

The CDR3 here is CAISGSRPSPIMTTDTQYF. CDR3 in DNA: TGTGCCATCAGTGGGTCCCGCCCTTCGCCCATTATGACCACAGATACGCAGTATTTT. The chain is built from TRBV10-3 and TRBJ2-3; no clear D. Trimming cost V 4 bases and J 2 bases, with 25 bases left between them. CDR1 ENHRY and CDR2 SYGVKD come from the germline V gene. The CDR3 totals 19 residues.

The V gene is TRBV6-1, the J gene TRBJ1-6, with a possible D match to TRBD1 (6 bases). This CDR3 is built from 15 residues. Trimming took off 6 bases at V and 8 bases at J, with 17 bases between the two ends. Germline V gene sequence: CDR1 MNHNS, CDR2 SASEGT. For the CDR3, the DNA is TGTGCCAGCAGGGGCCTCAGGGGAGGGCATTCACCCCTCCACTTT. Protein sequence: CASRGLRGGHSPLHF.

This clonotype was counted a few times. This chain uses TRBV18 with TRBJ1-5; TRBD1 might be the D (6 bases). The V end lost 3 bases, the J end lost 4 bases, and 13 bases lay between the germline ends. This CDR3 has 15 amino acids. CDR1 is KGHSH and CDR2 is LQKENI in the germline V gene. CDR3 amino acids: CASSPQTGPNQPQHF. The CDR3 DNA reads as TGTGCCAGCTCACCCCAGACAGGTCCGAATCAGCCCCAGCATTTT. Supplemented by reference TRBV18 and TRBJ1-5, the full variable domain reads NAGVMQNPRHLVRRRGQEARLRCSPMKGHSHVYWYRQLPEEGLKFMVYLQKENIIDESGMPKERFSAEFPKEGPSILRIQQVVRGDSAAYFCASSPQTGPNQPQHFGDGTRLSIL.

The chain employs TRBV15 and TRBJ2-3; 11 bases agree with TRBD2. Germline trimming cut 2 bases from V and 1 base from J; bases unmatched to any gene: 5. From germline, CDR1 is LNHNV and CDR2 YYDKDF (reference sequence). CDR3 length: 17 amino acids. The CDR3 region is CATSRIAGGPGTDTQYF. CDR3 DNA sequence: TGTGCCACCAGCAGAATAGCGGGGGGGCCCGGCACAGATACGCAGTATTTT.

This clonotype has at least ten counts. The chain couples TRBV7-9 to TRBJ1-1; no clear D. Trimming left V 1 base short and J 0 bases short, with 6 bases between. This CDR3 contains 14 residues. Germline CDR1 and CDR2: SEHNR and FQNEAQ (reference sequence). This CDR3 is CASSLGGLNTEAFF. CDR3 nucleotide sequence: TGTGCCAGCAGCTTAGGCGGATTGAACACTGAAGCTTTCTTT.

This clonotype was found a few times. The chain combines TRBV7-2 with TRBJ2-1; TRBD2 is a possible D gene (6 bases). The V and J ends lost 3 bases and 10 bases respectively, with 16 bases between them. The germline CDR1 and CDR2 sequences are SGHTA and FQGNSA. CDR3 length: 14 amino acids. CDR3 nucleotide sequence: TGTGCCAGCAGCTTGGGCACGGGAGCAGAGGAGCAGTTCTTC. It is translated as CASSLGTGAEEQFF.